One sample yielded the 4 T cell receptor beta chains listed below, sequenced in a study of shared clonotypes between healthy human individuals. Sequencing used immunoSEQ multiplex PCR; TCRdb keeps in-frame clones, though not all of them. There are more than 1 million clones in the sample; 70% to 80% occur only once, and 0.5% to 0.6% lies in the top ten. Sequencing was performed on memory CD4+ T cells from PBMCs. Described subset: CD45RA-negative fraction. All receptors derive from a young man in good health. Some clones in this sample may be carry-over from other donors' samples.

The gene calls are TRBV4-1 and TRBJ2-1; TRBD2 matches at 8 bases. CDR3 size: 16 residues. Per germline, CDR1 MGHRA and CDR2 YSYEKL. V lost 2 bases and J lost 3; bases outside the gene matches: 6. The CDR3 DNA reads TGCGCCAGCAGCCAAACTATAGCGGGATTCTACAATGAGCAGTTCTTC. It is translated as CASSQTIAGFYNEQFF.

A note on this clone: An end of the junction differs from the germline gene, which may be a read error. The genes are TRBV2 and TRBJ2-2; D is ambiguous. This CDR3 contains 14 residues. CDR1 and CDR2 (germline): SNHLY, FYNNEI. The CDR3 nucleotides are TGTGCCAGCAATGAATACAGGAACACCGGGGAGCTGTTTTTT. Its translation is CASNEYRNTGELFF.

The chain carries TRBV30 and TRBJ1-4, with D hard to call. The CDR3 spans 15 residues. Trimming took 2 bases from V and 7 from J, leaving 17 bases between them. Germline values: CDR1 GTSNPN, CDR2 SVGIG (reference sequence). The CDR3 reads CAWSRTSNRGEKLFF. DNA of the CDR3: TGTGCCTGGAGTCGTACCAGTAACAGAGGTGAAAAACTGTTTTTT.

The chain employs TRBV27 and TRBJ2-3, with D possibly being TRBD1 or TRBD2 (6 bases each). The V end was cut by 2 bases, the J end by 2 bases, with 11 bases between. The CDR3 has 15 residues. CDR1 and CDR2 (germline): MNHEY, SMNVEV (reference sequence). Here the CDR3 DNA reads TGTGCCAGCAGTTTACAGGGGAGGACCACAGATACGCAGTATTTT. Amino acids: CASSLQGRTTDTQYF.